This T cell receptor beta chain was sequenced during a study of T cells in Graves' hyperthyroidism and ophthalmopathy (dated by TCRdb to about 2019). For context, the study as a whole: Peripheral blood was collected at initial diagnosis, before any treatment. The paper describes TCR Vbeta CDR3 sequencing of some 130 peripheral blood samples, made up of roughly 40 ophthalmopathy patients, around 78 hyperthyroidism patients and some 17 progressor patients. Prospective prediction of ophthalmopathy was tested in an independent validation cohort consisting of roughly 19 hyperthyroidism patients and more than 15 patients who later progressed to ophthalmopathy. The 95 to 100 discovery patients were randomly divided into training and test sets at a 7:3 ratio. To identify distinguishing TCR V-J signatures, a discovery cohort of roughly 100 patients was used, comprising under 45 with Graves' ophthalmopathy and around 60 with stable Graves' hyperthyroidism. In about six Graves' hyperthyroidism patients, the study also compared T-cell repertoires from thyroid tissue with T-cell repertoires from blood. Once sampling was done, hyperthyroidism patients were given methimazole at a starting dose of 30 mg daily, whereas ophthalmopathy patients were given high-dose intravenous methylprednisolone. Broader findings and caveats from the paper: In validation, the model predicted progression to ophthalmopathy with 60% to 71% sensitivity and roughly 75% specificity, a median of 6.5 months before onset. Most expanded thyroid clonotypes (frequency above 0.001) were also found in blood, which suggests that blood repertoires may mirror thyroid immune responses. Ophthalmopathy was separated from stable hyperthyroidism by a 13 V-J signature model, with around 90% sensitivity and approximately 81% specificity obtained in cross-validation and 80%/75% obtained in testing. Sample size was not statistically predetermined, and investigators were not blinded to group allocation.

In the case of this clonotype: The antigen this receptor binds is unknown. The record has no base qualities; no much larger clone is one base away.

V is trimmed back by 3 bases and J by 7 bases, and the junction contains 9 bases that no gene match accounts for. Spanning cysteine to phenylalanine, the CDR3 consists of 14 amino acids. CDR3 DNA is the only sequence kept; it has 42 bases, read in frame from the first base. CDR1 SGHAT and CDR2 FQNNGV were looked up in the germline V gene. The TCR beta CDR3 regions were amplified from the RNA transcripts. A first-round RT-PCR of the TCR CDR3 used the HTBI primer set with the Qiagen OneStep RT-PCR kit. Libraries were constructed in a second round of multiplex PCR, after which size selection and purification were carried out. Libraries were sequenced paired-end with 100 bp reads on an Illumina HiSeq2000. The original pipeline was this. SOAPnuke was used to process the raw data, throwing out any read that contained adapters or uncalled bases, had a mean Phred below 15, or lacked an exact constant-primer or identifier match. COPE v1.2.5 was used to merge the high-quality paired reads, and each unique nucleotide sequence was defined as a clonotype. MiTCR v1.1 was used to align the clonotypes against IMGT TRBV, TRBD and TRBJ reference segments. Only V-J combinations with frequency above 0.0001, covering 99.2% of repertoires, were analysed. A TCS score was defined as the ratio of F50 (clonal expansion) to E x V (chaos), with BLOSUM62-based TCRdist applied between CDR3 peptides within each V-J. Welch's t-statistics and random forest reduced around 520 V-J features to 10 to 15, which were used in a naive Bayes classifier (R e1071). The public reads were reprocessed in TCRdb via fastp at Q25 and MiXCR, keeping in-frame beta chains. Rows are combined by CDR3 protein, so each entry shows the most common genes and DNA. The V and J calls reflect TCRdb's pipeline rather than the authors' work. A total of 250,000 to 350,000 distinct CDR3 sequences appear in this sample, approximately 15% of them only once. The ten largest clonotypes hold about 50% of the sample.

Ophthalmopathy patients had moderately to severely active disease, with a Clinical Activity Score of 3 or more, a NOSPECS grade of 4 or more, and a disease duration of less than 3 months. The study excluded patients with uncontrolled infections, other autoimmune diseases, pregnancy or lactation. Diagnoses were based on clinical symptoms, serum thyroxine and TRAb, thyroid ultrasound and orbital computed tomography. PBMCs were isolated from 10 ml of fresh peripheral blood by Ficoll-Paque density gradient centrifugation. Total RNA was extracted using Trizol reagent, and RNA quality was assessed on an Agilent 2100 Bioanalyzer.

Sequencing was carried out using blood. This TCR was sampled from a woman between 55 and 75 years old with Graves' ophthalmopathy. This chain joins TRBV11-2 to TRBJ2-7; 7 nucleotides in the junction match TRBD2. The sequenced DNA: TGTGCCAGCAGCTTTCGAGGGAGGGCCAAAGAGCAGTACTTC. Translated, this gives CASSFRGRAKEQYF.